The present entry profiles one T cell receptor (beta chain) with its context. This entry is derived from a study of blood T cell repertoires in COVID-19. At the level of the study: Spain, Italy and the United States supplied samples that represented acute and convalescent COVID-19. Sample material is recorded as cDNA or gDNA derived from T cells, B-cell-depleted T cells, or PBMCs.

The CDR3 length is 15 residues. Germline V lookup: CDR1 MNHEY, CDR2 SVGAGI. V gave up 7 bases and J gave up 4 bases; unmatched junction bases: 11. Authors' data handling: Researchers report that nucleated cell counts were estimated from reference gene primer amplification. This table comes from immunoSEQ multiplex PCR, and its TCRdb copy is limited to in-frame clones, with some not included. V, J and clone size reflect that table, while D and trimming were determined from the DNA. The data show about 150,000 clones, with 65% to 90% seen just once and roughly 9.8% held by the top ten. Sequencing input: peripheral blood. The TCR sequence derives from a woman aged 45-65 years with acute or convalescent COVID-19. The chain recombines TRBV6-5 with TRBJ2-7, with 9 bases that match TRBD1. CDR3 DNA: TGTGCCAGCATGCGAAACTTACAGGGGGCTTACGAGCAGTACTTC. Translated: CASMRNLQGAYEQYF.